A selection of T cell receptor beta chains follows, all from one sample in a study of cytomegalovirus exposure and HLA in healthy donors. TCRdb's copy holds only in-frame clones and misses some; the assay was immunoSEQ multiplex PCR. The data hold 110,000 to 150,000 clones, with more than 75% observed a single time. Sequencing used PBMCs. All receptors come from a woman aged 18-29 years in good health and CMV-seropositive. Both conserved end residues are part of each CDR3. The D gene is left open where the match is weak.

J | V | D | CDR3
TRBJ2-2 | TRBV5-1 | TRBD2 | CASSQLTSGVVGELFF
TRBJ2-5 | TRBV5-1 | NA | CASSGTLQEAQYF
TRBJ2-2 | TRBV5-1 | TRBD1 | CASSSSGTVNTGELFF
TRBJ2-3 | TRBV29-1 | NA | CSVDRRGSTDTQYF
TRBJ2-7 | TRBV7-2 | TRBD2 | CASSRLAGGTYEQYF
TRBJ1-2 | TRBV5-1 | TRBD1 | CASSLEGTGNYGYTF
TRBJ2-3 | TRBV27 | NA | CASSSTSGIGTQYF
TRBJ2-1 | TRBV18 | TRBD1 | CASSPDRGGYNEQFF
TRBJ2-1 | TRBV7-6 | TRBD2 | CASSSLAGGPRYEQFF
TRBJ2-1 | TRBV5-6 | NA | CASSPGAGAYNEQFF
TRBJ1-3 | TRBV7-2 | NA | CASSLASGKFAGISGNTIYF
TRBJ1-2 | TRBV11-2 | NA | CASSLNRAYGYTF
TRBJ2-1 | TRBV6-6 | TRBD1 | CASTPTGVNEQFF
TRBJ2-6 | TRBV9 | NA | CASRGEGVTSGANVLTF
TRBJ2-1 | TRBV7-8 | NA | CASSFLDSYNEQFF
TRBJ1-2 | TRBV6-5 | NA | CASSYLDRGGDNGYTF
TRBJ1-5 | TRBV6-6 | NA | CASSSRDYNQPQHF
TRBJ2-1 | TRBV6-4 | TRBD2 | CASSYLSGGADEQFF
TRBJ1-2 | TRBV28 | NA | CASSQQALGGYTF
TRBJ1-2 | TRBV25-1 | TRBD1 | CASSADRGRDYGYTF
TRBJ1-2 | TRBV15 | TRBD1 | CATSRGGTGGGYTF
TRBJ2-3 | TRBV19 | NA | CASTSRRQTDTQYF
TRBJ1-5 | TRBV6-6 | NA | CASRLREYSNQPQHF
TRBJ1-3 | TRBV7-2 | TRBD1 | CASSIGPGGTGNTIYF
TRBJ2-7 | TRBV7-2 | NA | CASSSDYSYEQYF
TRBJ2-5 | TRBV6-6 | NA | CASSYLSGGSETQYF
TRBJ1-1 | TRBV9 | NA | CASSVGTVNTEAFF
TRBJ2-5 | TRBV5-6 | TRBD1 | CASSLGTGGGETQYF
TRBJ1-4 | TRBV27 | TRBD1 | CASRTGGSGFREKLFF
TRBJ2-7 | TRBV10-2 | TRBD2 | CASLYASGVPYEQYF
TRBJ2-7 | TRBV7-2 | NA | CASSARTVKGGVDRYEQYF
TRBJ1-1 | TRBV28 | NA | CASSPLTGGRLPEAFF
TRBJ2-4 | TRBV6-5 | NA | CATSNGGAAKNIQYF
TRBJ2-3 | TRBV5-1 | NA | CASSSQDRTRDTQYF
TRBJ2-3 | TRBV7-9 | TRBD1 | CASSLGQGTDTQYF
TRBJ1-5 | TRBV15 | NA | CATSRDVSGNQPQHF
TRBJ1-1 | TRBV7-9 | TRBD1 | CSSSRQGTEAFF
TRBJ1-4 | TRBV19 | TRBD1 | CASSFAQGARGEKLFF
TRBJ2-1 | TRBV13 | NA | CASRTHRAEQFF
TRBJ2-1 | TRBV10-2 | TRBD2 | CASILAGSYNEQFF
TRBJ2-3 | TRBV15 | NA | CATSRDTGRLTDTQYF
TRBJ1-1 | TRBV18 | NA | CASSPAGANTEAFF
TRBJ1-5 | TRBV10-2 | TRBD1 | CASSGTGEGQPQHF
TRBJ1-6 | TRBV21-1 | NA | CASSKVRQRSSYNSPLHF
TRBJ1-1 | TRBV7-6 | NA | CASSLAGGRETEAFF
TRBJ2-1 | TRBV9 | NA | CASSVALANEQFF
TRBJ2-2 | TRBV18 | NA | CASSLDSTGELFF
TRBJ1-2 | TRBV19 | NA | CASSRAGGAYGYTF
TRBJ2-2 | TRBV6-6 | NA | CASRQDYANTGELFF
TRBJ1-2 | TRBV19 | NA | CASSIGQGYGYTF
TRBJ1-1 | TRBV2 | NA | CATIISRGNTEAFF
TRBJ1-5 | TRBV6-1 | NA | CASSGQLNQPQHF
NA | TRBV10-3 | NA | CAMAKGAGEQYF
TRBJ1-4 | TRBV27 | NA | CASSARQAPNEKLFF
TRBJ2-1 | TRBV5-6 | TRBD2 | CASSHTSGGFPTYNEQFF